Described below is a single T cell receptor beta chain sequence and its context. Its antigen is as yet unknown. Time point of the sample: week 35, safety follow-up. The content of each vaccine dose was 300 ug of mutant IDH1 20-mer peptide, and topical imiquimod accompanied it. This record comes from a study of a mutant IDH1 vaccine in newly diagnosed glioma. About the research overall: Vaccinations were initiated 4-6 weeks following radiotherapy alone, or were given together with temozolomide cycles. Receipt of radiotherapy, temozolomide, or both preceded the study, and most received both. Visit V12 was at week 35; visit V13 was at week 47.

Method: immunoSEQ multiplex PCR; TCRdb's copy keeps in-frame clones and lacks some. The profile shows around 32,000 clones, approximately 78% of them singletons. The clonotype originates from a woman under 30 with glioma. This material consisted of PBMCs, taken from a glioma patient whose treatment included an IDH1 peptide vaccine.

CDR3 amino acids: CASSVGISSGANVLTF. The CDR3 DNA reads as TGTGCCAGCAGCGTCGGTATTAGCTCTGGGGCCAACGTCCTGACTTTC. The chain uses TRBV9 and TRBJ2-6, with D unclear. CDR1 and CDR2 from the germline V gene are SGDLS and YYNGEE. The V end lost 2 bases, the J end lost 0 bases, and 9 bases lay between the germline ends. CDR3 size: 16 residues. Full variable domain (missing parts from reference TRBV9 and TRBJ2-6): DSGVTQTPKHLITATGQRVTLRCSPRSGDLSVYWYQQSLDQGLQFLIQYYNGEERAKGNILERFSAQQFPDLHSELNLSSLELGDSALYFCASSVGISSGANVLTFGAGSRLTVL.